Below, 29 T cell receptor beta chains from the same sample are listed, as sequenced in a study of coeliac disease. Libraries were prepared by immunoSEQ multiplex PCR; TCRdb keeps only in-frame clonotypes and omits some of them. The data contain some 1,200 clones, 50% to 65% of them singletons. The source material was intraepithelial lymphocytes from the gut. The receptors stem from a woman under 40 without celiac disease.

This chain joins TRBV6-1 and TRBJ2-7; possible D gene TRBD2, 6 bases. The CDR3 extends over 15 amino acids. CDR1 is MNHNS and CDR2 is SASEGT in the germline V gene. Trimming cost V 10 bases and J 1 base, with 20 bases left between them. The CDR3 here is CATMDGAGMSYEQYF. CDR3 DNA: TGTGCCACCATGGACGGGGCGGGGATGTCCTACGAGCAGTACTTC.

The CDR3 sequence: CASSLRQGAVVGTQYF. DNA of the CDR3: TGTGCCAGCAGCTTACGACAGGGGGCTGTAGTCGGGACCCAGTACTTC. The genes are TRBV5-8 and TRBJ2-5; 10 bases are a match to TRBD1. Trimming took 2 bases from V and 7 from J; bases not matched to a gene: 11. Germline V gives CDR1 SGHTS, CDR2 YDEGEE. The CDR3 extends over 16 amino acids.

The V and J genes are TRBV5-8 and TRBJ1-1; 8 positions agree with TRBD1. The CDR3 spans 15 residues. J lost 9 bases, V lost 4 bases, and 14 bases had no gene match. Germline values: CDR1 SGHTS, CDR2 YDEGEE. The CDR3 sequence: CASSRLGPGQDKAFF. In DNA, the CDR3 is TGTGCCAGCAGCCGCCTGGGTCCGGGACAGGACAAAGCTTTCTTT.

The genes are TRBV7-2 and TRBJ2-7, with 10 bases lining up with TRBD1. This CDR3 is built from 14 residues. The V segment lost 5 bases and the J segment 1 base; nucleotides outside the gene matches: 2. Germline V gene data show CDR1 as SGHTA and CDR2 as FQGNSA. The CDR3 region is CASSRTGGSYEQYF. The CDR3 DNA sequence: TGTGCCAGCAGCCGGACAGGGGGGTCCTACGAGCAGTACTTC.

The V and J genes are TRBV6-6 and TRBJ1-4, with D unresolved. Trimming removed 2 bases from V and 5 bases from J, with 12 bases in between. The germline CDR1 and CDR2 sequences are MNHNY and SVGAGI (reference sequence). This CDR3 spans 15 amino acids. The CDR3 DNA sequence: TGTGCCAGCAGTTACCTCAGAGGGTTAAATGAAAAACTGTTTTTT. This translates into CASSYLRGLNEKLFF.

This chain connects TRBV13 to TRBJ2-2; D perhaps matches TRBD1 (6 bases). V lost 5 bases and J lost 4, with 14 bases in between. This CDR3 spans 15 amino acids. CDR1 is PRHDT, CDR2 FYEKMQ, per germline (reference sequence). CDR3 in amino acids: CASSLQGPGTGELFF. CDR3 bases: TGTGCCAGCAGCCTACAGGGACCCGGCACCGGGGAGCTGTTTTTT. Variable domain in full (rest from reference TRBV13 and TRBJ2-2): AAGVIQSPRHLIKEKRETATLKCYPIPRHDTVYWYQQGPGQDPQFLISFYEKMQSDKGSIPDRFSAQQFSDYHSELNMSSLELGDSALYFCASSLQGPGTGELFFGEGSRLTVL.

This chain joins TRBV29-1 and TRBJ1-2, with D uncertain. V dropped 2 bases and J dropped 4 bases, with 11 bases sitting between them. The V gene's germline CDR1 is SQVTM and CDR2 ANQGSEA. The CDR3 length is 13 residues. In DNA form, the CDR3 reads TGCAGCGTTGAATGGCGGGATTCCTATGGCTACACCTTC. It specifies CSVEWRDSYGYTF.

The chain recombines TRBV7-2 with TRBJ1-6; possibly TRBD1 for D (5 bases). The V gene lost 3 bases and the J gene lost 0 bases, with 12 bases spanning the gap. CDR1 and CDR2 from the germline V gene are SGHTA and FQGNSA. This CDR3 is built from 17 residues. CDR3 in DNA: TGTGCCAGCAGCTTGGGGGACGGGAGCTCCTATAATTCACCCCTCCACTTT. Protein sequence: CASSLGDGSSYNSPLHF. Based on the CDR3 plus reference TRBV7-2 and TRBJ1-6, the full variable domain is GAGVSQSPSNKVTEKGKDVELRCDPISGHTALYWYRQSLGQGLEFLIYFQGNSAPDKSGLPSDRFSAERTGGSVSTLTIQRTQQEDSAVYLCASSLGDGSSYNSPLHFGNGTRLTVT.

V usage is TRBV28 and J usage is TRBJ1-6, with D possibly TRBD1 on 6 matching bases. The V gene's germline CDR1 is MDHEN and CDR2 SYDVKM. Trimming left V 8 bases short and J 10 bases short, with 12 bases between. The length of the CDR3 is 12 residues. The CDR3 DNA reads TGTGCCAGCGGGTACAGGGTGTCACCCCTCCACTTT. It yields the protein CASGYRVSPLHF.

The chain joins TRBV5-1 to TRBJ1-3; TRBD1 matches at 8 bases. J was trimmed by 2 bases and V by 5 bases; bases with no gene match: 3. The length of the CDR3 is 14 residues. Germline CDR1 and CDR2: SGHRS and YFSETQ. The CDR3 is CASSQGAAGNTIYF. CDR3 sequence (DNA): TGCGCCAGCAGTCAGGGGGCGGCTGGAAACACCATATATTTT.

CDR3 nucleotide sequence: TGTGCCAGCTCTACGGGCTCCTACGAGCAGTACTTC. This sequence encodes CASSTGSYEQYF. The rearrangement links TRBV7-9 to TRBJ2-7; no definite D call. V lost 8 bases, J lost 0 bases, and 8 bases lay in between. Germline V gene sequence: CDR1 SEHNR, CDR2 FQNEAQ (reference sequence). The CDR3 consists of 12 residues.

The V and J genes are TRBV11-2 and TRBJ2-1; D not certain. This CDR3 region has 12 residues. Germline V gene sequence: CDR1 SGHAT, CDR2 FQNNGV. V lost 2 bases and J lost 3, with 2 bases in between. CDR3 in amino acids: CASSLRYNEQFF. CDR3 in DNA: TGTGCCAGCAGCTTACGCTACAATGAGCAGTTCTTC.

This clone was seen a handful of times. The DNA of the CDR3 is TGTGCCAGCAGCGGAGACACCGCCGTCTACAATGAGCAGTTCTTC. It specifies CASSGDTAVYNEQFF. This rearrangement joins TRBV9 to TRBJ2-1; D ambiguous. Germline-derived CDR1 and CDR2 are SGDLS and YYNGEE. CDR3 length: 15 residues. V lost 3 bases and J 3 bases, leaving 13 bases between the germline ends. The variable domain in full, completed from reference TRBV9 and TRBJ2-1, reads DSGVTQTPKHLITATGQRVTLRCSPRSGDLSVYWYQQSLDQGLQFLIQYYNGEERAKGNILERFSAQQFPDLHSELNLSSLELGDSALYFCASSGDTAVYNEQFFGPGTRLTVL.

By share of the sample, this clone is large. This CDR3 reads CAISDAGKVSYEQYF. The CDR3 DNA is TGTGCCATCAGTGACGCAGGGAAAGTAAGCTACGAGCAGTACTTC. J is TRBJ2-7 and V is TRBV10-3; tentative D call: TRBD1 (5 bases). This CDR3 is 15 amino acids long. Trimming removed 3 bases from V and 3 bases from J, with 15 bases in between. Germline values: CDR1 ENHRY, CDR2 SYGVKD.

V is TRBV27 and J is TRBJ1-2; D unresolved. Germline assignment: CDR1 MNHEY and CDR2 SMNVEV (reference sequence). Trimming took 1 base from V and 4 from J, leaving 13 bases between them. This CDR3 contains 15 residues. The CDR3 coding sequence is TGTGCCAGCAGTTTATTTGGCACGCCAGGCTATGGCTACACCTTC. Its translation is CASSLFGTPGYGYTF.

The V call is TRBV7-8, the J call TRBJ2-7; TRBD1 matches at 7 bases. CDR1 is SGHVS, CDR2 FQNEAQ, per germline. With 1 base clipped from V and 2 bases from J, the junction kept 8 bases outside the gene matches. The CDR3 runs to 16 residues. This chain's CDR3 is CASSLGLGTETYEQYF. CDR3 sequence (DNA): TGTGCCAGCAGCTTAGGGCTAGGGACAGAGACCTACGAGCAGTACTTC.

V gene TRBV6-1 combines with J gene TRBJ2-5; D remains unclear. The J call is uncertain, as TRBJ2-7 better fits the DNA end. The germline CDR1 and CDR2 sequences are MNHNS and SASEGT. The CDR3 has 12 amino acids. CDR3 nucleotide sequence: TGTGCCAGCGCCGGTTATATCCACGAGCAGTACTTC. Protein sequence: CASAGYIHEQYF.

This chain uses TRBV30 with TRBJ1-1, with 9 nucleotides matching TRBD1. Germline values: CDR1 GTSNPN, CDR2 SVGIG (reference sequence). V shed 6 bases, J shed 3 bases, and the junction held 2 bases outside the gene matches. CDR3 length equals 12 residues. The CDR3 DNA sequence: TGTGCCTGTGACAGGGGGGACACTGAAGCTTTCTTT. This encodes CACDRGDTEAFF.

This clone showed up just a few times. The chain combines TRBV5-1 with TRBJ1-4; tentatively, D is TRBD1 (5 bases). Germline V lookup: CDR1 SGHRS, CDR2 YFSETQ. V dropped 4 bases and J dropped 7 bases, with 17 bases sitting between them. CDR3 size: 15 residues. CDR3 sequence: CASSPGSGGGEKLFF. CDR3 nucleotide sequence: TGCGCCAGCAGCCCGGGGTCCGGGGGAGGTGAAAAACTGTTTTTT.

This clone was seen a handful of times. V usage is TRBV6-5 and J usage is TRBJ1-6; maybe TRBD1 (6 bases). This CDR3 contains 15 residues. Trimming took off 7 bases at V and 8 bases at J, with 18 bases between the two ends. Germline CDR1 is MNHEY and CDR2 is SVGAGI. CDR3 bases: TGTGCCAGCATCCTCATGCCGGGGGGCTATTCACCCCTCCACTTT. Its protein product is CASILMPGGYSPLHF.

V and J are TRBV14 and TRBJ2-3; 8 bases match TRBD2. The ends lost 1 base at V and 2 bases at J; junction bases unmatched: 5. The germline gives CDR1 SGHDN, CDR2 FVKESK. The CDR3 covers 16 residues. CDR3 in amino acids: CASSQVGGGPTDTQYF. CDR3 bases: TGTGCCAGCAGCCAAGTGGGCGGGGGGCCCACAGATACGCAGTATTTT.

The chain carries TRBV9 and TRBJ2-1, with D hard to call. The length of the CDR3 is 13 residues. Germline V gene data show CDR1 as SGDLS and CDR2 as YYNGEE. V dropped 5 bases and J dropped 10 bases, with 16 bases sitting between them. CDR3 sequence: CASSYASTREQFF. In DNA, the CDR3 is TGTGCCAGCAGTTACGCATCTACGCGAGAGCAGTTCTTC.

The chain combines TRBV6-1 with TRBJ2-7, with TRBD1 matching over 7 bases. The germline V gene has CDR1 MNHNS and CDR2 SASEGT. This CDR3 region has 13 residues. J gave up 2 bases and V 5 bases, and 3 bases lay outside the gene matches. CDR3 region: CASSRTGAYEQYF. The DNA of the CDR3 is TGTGCCAGCAGTCGGACAGGAGCCTACGAGCAGTACTTC.

This clone is labeled medium-sized. The V gene is TRBV4-1, the J gene TRBJ1-1; D is ambiguous. V was pared by 0 bases and J by 0 bases, with 23 bases between. The CDR3 runs 20 residues. Per the germline V gene, CDR1 is MGHRA and CDR2 is YSYEKL. CDR3 in amino acids: CASSQDWAADGLVLNTEAFF. In nucleotides, the CDR3 is TGCGCCAGCAGCCAAGACTGGGCGGCGGACGGACTTGTTTTGAACACTGAAGCTTTCTTT.

This clone is medium-sized by share. The chain links TRBV4-1 to TRBJ1-2, with 7 bases aligning to TRBD1. CDR1 and CDR2 from the germline V gene are MGHRA and YSYEKL. J gave up 4 bases and V 1 base, and 6 bases lay outside the gene matches. CDR3 length equals 15 residues. The DNA for the CDR3 is TGCGCCAGCAGCCAAGTGACAGGGTTTACCTATGGCTACACCTTC. Residues: CASSQVTGFTYGYTF.

The chain employs TRBV28 and TRBJ1-2, with 11 bases identical to TRBD1. CDR3 length: 14 residues. V dropped 3 bases and J dropped 7; count of bases not matched to a gene: 4. The V gene's germline CDR1 is MDHEN and CDR2 SYDVKM. The CDR3, as DNA: TGTGCCAGCAGTTTGGACAGGGGGCTCTCTGGCTACACCTTC. It codes for CASSLDRGLSGYTF.

This clone has just a few counts. The chain joins TRBV18 to TRBJ2-1, with 13 positions matching TRBD2. J was trimmed by 14 bases and V by 6 bases; bases with no gene match: 13. Germline CDR1 is KGHSH and CDR2 is LQKENI. The CDR3 extends over 15 amino acids. CDR3 sequence: CASSPTSGGPPSKFF. Written as DNA, the CDR3 is TGTGCCAGCTCCCCGACTAGCGGGGGGCCCCCAAGTAAGTTCTTC.

In its sample, this clone ranks as large. The rearrangement uses TRBV29-1 and TRBJ1-1, with 7 bases matching TRBD1. The CDR3 runs to 12 residues. Germline V gene lookup returns CDR1 SQVTM and CDR2 ANQGSEA. Trimming removed 8 bases from V and 1 base from J; junction bases left unmatched: 4. Written as DNA, the CDR3 is TGCAGCCTAGGGGACAGGAACACTGAAGCTTTCTTT. Translating gives CSLGDRNTEAFF.

The J gene is TRBJ1-3, the V gene TRBV19; perhaps TRBD1 as D (5 bases). The V end was cut by 9 bases, the J end by 1 base, with 16 bases between. From germline, CDR1 is LNHDA and CDR2 SQIVND (reference sequence). The CDR3 consists of 15 residues. In nucleotides, the CDR3 is TGTGCCAGCCAGAATCCAGGGTATTCTGGAAACACCATATATTTT. This translates into CASQNPGYSGNTIYF.